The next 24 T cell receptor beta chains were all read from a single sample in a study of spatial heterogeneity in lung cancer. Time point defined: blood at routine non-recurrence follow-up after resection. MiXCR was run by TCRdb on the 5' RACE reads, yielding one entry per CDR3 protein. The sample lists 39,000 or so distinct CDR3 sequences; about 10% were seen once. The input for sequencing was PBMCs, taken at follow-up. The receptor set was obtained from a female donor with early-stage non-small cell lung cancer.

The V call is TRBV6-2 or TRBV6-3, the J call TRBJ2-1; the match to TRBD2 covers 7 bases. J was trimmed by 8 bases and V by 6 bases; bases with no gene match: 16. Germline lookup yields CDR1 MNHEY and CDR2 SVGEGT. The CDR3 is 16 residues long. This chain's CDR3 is CASRRLGAGKVDEQFF. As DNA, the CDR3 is TGTGCCAGCAGAAGACTGGGAGCGGGGAAGGTGGATGAGCAGTTCTTC.

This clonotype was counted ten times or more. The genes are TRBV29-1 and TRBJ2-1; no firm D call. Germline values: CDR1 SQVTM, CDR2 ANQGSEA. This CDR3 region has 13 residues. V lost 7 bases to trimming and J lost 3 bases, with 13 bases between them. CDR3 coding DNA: TGCAGCGGGGGTAGTACTCTCTACAATGAGCAGTTCTTC. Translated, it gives CSGGSTLYNEQFF.

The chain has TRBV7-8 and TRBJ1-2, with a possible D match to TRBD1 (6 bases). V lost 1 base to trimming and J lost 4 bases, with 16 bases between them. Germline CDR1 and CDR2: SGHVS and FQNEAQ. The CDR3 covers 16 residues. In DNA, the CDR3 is TGTGCCAGCAGCTTAGGTCGCAGGGGCCTACGCTATGGCTACACCTTC. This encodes CASSLGRRGLRYGYTF.

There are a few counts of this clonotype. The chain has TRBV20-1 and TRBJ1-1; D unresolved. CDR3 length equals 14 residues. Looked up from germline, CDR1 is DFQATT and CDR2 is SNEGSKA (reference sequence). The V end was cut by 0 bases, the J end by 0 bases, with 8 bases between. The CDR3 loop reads CSAREGTVNTEAFF. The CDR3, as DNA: TGCAGTGCTAGAGAGGGTACAGTGAACACTGAAGCTTTCTTT.

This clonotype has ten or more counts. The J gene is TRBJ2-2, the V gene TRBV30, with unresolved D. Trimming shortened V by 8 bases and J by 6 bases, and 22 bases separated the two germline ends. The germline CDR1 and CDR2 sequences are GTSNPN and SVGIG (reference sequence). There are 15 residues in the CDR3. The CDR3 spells CATPTKGARAGELFF. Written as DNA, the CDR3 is TGTGCCACCCCCACCAAAGGAGCAAGGGCCGGGGAGCTGTTTTTT.

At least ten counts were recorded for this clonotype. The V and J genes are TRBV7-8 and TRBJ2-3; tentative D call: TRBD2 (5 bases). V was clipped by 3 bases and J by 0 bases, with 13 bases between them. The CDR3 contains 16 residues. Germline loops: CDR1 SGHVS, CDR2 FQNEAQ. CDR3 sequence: CASSFRRRTSTDTQYF. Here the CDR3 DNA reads TGTGCCAGCAGCTTCAGGCGCCGGACTAGCACAGATACGCAGTATTTT.

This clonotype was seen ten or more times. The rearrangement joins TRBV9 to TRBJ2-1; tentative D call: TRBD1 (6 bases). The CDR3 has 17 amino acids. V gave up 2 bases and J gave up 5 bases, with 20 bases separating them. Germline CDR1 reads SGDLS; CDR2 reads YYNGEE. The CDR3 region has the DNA TGTGCCAGCAGCGTCCGAACCGGGACAACGACGAACAATGAGCAGTTCTTC. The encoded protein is CASSVRTGTTTNNEQFF.

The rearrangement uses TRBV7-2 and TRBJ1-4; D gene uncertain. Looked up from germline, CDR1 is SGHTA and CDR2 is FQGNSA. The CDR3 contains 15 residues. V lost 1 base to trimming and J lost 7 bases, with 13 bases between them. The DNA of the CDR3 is TGTGCCAGCAGCTTAGGGCGGGCTCCCAGTGAAAAACTGTTTTTT. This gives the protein CASSLGRAPSEKLFF. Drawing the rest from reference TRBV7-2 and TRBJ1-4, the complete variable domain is GAGVSQSPSNKVTEKGKDVELRCDPISGHTALYWYRQSLGQGLEFLIYFQGNSAPDKSGLPSDRFSAERTGGSVSTLTIQRTQQEDSAVYLCASSLGRAPSEKLFFGSGTQLSVL.

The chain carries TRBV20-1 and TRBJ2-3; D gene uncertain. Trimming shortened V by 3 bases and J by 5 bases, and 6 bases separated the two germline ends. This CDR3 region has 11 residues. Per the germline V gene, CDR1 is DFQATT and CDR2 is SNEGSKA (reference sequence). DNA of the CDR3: TGCAGTGCTAGCTCCGGAGATACGCAGTATTTT. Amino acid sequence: CSASSGDTQYF.

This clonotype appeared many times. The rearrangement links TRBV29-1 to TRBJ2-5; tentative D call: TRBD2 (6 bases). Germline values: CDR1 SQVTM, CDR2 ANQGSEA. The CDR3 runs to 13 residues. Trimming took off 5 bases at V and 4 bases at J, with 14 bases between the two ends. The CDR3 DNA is TGCAGCGTTCCGGCGGGGTCCTTAGAGACCCAGTACTTC. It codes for CSVPAGSLETQYF. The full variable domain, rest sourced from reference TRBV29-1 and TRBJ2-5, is SAVISQKPSRDICQRGTSLTIQCQVDSQVTMMFWYRQQPGQSLTLIATANQGSEATYESGFVIDKFPISRPNLTFSTLTVSNMSPEDSSIYLCSVPAGSLETQYFGPGTRLLVL.

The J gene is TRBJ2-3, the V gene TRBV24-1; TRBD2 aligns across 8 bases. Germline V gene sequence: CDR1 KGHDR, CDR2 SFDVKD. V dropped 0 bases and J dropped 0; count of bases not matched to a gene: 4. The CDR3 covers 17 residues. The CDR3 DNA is TGTGCCACCAGTGATTTGACCTCGGGGGGGAGCACAGATACGCAGTATTTT. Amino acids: CATSDLTSGGSTDTQYF.

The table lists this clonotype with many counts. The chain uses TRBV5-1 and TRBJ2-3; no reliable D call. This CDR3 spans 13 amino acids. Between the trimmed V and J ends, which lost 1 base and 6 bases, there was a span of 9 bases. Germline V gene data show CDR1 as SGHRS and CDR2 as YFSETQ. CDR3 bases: TGCGCCAGCAGCTTGTTGCGGATGGATACGCAGTATTTT. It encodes CASSLLRMDTQYF.

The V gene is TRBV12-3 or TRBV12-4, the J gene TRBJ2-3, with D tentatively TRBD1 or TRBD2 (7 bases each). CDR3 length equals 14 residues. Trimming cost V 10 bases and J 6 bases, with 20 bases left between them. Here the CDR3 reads CAILGGGAGDTQYF. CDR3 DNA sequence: TGTGCCATCCTGGGAGGGGGCGCAGGGGATACGCAGTATTTT.

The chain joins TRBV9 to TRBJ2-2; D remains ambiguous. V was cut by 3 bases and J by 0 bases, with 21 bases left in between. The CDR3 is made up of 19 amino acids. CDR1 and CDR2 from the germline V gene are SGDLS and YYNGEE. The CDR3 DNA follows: TGTGCCAGCAGCGCCGAAGGAACTCGAATGAATTCGAACACCGGGGAGCTGTTTTTT. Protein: CASSAEGTRMNSNTGELFF.

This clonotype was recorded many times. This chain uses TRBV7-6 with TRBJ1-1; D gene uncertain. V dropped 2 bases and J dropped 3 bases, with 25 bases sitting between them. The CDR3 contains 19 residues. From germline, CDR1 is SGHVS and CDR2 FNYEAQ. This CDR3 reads CASSLSPSVRGNKDTEAFF. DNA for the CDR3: TGTGCCAGCAGCTTAAGCCCGTCTGTCCGGGGTAACAAGGACACTGAAGCTTTCTTT.

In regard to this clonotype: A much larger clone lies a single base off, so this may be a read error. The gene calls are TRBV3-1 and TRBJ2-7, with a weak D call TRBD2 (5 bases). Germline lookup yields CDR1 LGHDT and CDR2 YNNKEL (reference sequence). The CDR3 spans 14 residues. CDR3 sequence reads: CASSRQRSSYEQHF. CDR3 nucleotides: TGTGCCAGCAGCCGTCAGCGGAGCTCCTACGAGCAGCACTTC.

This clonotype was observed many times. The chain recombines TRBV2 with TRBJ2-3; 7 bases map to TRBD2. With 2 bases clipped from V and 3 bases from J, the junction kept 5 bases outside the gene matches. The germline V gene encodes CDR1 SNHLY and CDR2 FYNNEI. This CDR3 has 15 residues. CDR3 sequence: CASSEWTSRTDTQYF. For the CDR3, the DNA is TGTGCCAGCAGTGAATGGACTAGTCGGACAGATACGCAGTATTTT.

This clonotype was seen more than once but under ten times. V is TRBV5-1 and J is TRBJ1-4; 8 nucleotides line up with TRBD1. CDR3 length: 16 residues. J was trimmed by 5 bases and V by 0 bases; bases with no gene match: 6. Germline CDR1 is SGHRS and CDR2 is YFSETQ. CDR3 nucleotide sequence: TGCGCCAGCAGCTTGGGAGGGACAGGAGTAAATGAAAAACTGTTTTTT. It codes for CASSLGGTGVNEKLFF. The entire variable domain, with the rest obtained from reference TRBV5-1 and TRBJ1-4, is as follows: KAGVTQTPRYLIKTRGQQVTLSCSPISGHRSVSWYQQTPGQGLQFLFEYFSETQRNKGNFPGRFSGRQFSNSRSEMNVSTLELGDSALYLCASSLGGTGVNEKLFFGSGTQLSVL.

CDR3 sequence reads: CASSLEGTPSYEQYF. DNA of the CDR3: TGTGCCAGCAGCTTGGAGGGCACCCCCTCCTACGAGCAGTACTTC. The chain carries TRBV11-2 and TRBJ2-7; a possible D gene is TRBD2 (6 bases). This CDR3 comprises 15 residues. The V gene's germline CDR1 is SGHAT and CDR2 FQNNGV. Trimming pared 3 bases from V and 0 bases from J, leaving 12 bases between.

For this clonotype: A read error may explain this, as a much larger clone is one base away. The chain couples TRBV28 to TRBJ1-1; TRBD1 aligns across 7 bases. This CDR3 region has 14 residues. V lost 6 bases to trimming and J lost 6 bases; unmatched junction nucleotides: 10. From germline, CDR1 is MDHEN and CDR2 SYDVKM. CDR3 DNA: TGTGCCAGCAGGCACAGGGGAAGTTTCGCTGAAGCTTTCTTT. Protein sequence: CASRHRGSFAEAFF. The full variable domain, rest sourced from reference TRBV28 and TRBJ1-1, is DVKVTQSSRYLVKRTGEKVFLECVQDMDHENMFWYRQDPGLGLRLIYFSYDVKMKEKGDIPEGYSVSREKKERFSLILESASTNQTSMYLCASRHRGSFAEAFFGQGTRLTVV.

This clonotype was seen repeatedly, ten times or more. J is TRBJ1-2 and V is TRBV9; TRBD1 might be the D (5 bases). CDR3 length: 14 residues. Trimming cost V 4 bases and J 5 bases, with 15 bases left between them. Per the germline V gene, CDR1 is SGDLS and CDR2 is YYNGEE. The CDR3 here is CASSSGTAEYGYTF. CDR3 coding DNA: TGTGCCAGCAGCTCGGGGACGGCGGAATATGGCTACACCTTC.

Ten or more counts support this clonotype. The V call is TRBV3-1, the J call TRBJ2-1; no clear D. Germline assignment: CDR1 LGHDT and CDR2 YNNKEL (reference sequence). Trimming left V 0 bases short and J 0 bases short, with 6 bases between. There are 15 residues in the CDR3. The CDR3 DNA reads TGTGCCAGCAGCCAAGACGGAAGCTCCTACAATGAGCAGTTCTTC. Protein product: CASSQDGSSYNEQFF.

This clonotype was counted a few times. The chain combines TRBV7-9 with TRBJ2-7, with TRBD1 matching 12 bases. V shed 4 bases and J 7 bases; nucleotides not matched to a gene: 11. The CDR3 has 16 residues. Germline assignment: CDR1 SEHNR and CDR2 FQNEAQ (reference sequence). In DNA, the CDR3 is TGTGCCAGCAGCTCATATCCGGGACAGGGGGCATCGGAGCAGTACTTC. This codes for CASSSYPGQGASEQYF.

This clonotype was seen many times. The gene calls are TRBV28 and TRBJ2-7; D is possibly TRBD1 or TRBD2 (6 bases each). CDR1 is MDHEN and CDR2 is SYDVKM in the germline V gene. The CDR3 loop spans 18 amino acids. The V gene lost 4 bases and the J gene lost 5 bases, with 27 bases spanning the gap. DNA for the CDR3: TGTGCCAGCAGTTCCTTCGGAGGGGGGCGATATGGTGGCCACGAGCAGTACTTC. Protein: CASSSFGGGRYGGHEQYF.